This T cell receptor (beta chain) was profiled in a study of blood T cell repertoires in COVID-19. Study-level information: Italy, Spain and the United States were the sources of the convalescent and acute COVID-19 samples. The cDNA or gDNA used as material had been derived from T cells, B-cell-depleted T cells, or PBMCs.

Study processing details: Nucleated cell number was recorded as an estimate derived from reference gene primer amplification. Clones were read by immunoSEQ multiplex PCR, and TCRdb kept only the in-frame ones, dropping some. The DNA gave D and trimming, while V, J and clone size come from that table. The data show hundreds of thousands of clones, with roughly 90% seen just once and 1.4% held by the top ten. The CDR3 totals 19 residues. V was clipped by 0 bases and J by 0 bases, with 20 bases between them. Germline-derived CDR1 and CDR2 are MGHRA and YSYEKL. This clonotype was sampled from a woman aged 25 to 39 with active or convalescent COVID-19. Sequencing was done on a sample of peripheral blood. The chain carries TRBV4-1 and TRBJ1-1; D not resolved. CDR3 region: CASSQDISGIVGMNTEAFF. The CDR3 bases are TGCGCCAGCAGCCAAGATATTTCGGGGATCGTAGGGATGAACACTGAAGCTTTCTTT.